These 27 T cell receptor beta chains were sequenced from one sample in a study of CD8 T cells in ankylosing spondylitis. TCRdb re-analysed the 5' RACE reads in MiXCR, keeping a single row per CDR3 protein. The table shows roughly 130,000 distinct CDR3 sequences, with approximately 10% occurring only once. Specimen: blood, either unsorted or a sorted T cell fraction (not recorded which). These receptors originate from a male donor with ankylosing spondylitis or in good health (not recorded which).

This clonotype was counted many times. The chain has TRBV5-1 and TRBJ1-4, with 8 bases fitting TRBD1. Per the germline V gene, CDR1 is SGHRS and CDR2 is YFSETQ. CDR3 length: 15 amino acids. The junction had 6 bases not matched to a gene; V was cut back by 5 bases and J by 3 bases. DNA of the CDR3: TGCGCCAGCAGTTCCACGGGACAGGCTAATGAAAAACTGTTTTTT. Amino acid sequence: CASSSTGQANEKLFF. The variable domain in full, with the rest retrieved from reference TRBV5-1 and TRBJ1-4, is KAGVTQTPRYLIKTRGQQVTLSCSPISGHRSVSWYQQTPGQGLQFLFEYFSETQRNKGNFPGRFSGRQFSNSRSEMNVSTLELGDSALYLCASSSTGQANEKLFFGSGTQLSVL.

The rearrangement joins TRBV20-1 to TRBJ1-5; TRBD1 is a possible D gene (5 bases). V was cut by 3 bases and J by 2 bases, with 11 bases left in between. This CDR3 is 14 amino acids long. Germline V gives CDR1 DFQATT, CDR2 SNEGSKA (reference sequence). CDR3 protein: CSARRGRGNQPQHF. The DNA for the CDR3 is TGCAGTGCTAGGAGGGGCCGGGGCAATCAGCCCCAGCATTTT.

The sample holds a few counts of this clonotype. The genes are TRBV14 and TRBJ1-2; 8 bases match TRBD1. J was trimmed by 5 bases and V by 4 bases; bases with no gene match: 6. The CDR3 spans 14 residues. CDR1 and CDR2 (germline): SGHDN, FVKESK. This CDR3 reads CASSPDRGLYGYTF. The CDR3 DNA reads TGTGCCAGCAGCCCCGACAGGGGCCTGTATGGCTACACCTTC.

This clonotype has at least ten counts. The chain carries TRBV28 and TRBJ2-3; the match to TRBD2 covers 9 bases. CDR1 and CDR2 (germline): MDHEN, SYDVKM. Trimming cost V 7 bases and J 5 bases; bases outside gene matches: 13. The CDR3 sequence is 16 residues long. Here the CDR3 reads CASKILGAGGGDTQYF. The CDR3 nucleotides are TGTGCCAGCAAGATACTCGGAGCGGGAGGTGGAGATACGCAGTATTTT.

The CDR3 protein is CASSWGANQPQHF. The CDR3 DNA follows: TGTGCCAGCAGTTGGGGGGCTAATCAGCCCCAGCATTTT. V gene TRBV27 combines with J gene TRBJ1-5; TRBD1 might be the D (6 bases). The CDR3 spans 13 residues. The germline V gene encodes CDR1 MNHEY and CDR2 SMNVEV (reference sequence). V was cut by 4 bases and J by 4 bases, with 8 bases left in between.

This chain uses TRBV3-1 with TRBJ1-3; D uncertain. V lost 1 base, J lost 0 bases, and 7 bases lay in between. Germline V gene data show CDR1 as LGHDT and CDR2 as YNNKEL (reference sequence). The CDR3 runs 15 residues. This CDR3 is CASSQGWVSGNTIYF. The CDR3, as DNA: TGTGCCAGCAGCCAAGGGTGGGTCTCTGGAAACACCATATATTTT.

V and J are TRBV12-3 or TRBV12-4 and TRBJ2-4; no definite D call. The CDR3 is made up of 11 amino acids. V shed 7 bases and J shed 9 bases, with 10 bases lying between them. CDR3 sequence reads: CASTSLGIQYF. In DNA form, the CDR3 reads TGTGCCAGCACTTCCCTCGGCATTCAGTACTTC.

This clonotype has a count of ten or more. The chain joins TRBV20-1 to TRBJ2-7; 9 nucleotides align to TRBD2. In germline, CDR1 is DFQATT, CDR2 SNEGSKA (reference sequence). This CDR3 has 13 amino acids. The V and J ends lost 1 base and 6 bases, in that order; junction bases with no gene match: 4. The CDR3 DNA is TGCAGTGCTAGAGTCAATAGCGGGAGCGAGCAGTACTTC. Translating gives CSARVNSGSEQYF.

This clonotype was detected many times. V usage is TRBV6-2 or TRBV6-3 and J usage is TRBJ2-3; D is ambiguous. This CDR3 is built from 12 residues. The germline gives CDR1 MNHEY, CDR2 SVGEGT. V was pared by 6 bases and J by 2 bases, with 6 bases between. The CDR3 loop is CASSSYTDTQYF. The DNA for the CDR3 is TGTGCCAGCAGCTCCTACACAGATACGCAGTATTTT.

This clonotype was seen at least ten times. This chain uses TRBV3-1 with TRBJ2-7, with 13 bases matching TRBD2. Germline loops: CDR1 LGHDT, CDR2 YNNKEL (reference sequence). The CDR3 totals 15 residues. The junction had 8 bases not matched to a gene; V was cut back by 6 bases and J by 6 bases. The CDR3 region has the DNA TGTGCCAGCAGACAAACTAGCGGGAGGGCTGGCGAGCAGTACTTC. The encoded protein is CASRQTSGRAGEQYF.

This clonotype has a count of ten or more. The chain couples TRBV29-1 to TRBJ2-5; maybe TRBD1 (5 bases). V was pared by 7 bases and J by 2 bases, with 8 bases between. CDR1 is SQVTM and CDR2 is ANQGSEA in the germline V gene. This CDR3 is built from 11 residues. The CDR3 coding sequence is TGCAGCGCGACAGATCAAGAGACCCAGTACTTC. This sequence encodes CSATDQETQYF. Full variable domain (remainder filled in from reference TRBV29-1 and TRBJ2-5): SAVISQKPSRDICQRGTSLTIQCQVDSQVTMMFWYRQQPGQSLTLIATANQGSEATYESGFVIDKFPISRPNLTFSTLTVSNMSPEDSSIYLCSATDQETQYFGPGTRLLVL.

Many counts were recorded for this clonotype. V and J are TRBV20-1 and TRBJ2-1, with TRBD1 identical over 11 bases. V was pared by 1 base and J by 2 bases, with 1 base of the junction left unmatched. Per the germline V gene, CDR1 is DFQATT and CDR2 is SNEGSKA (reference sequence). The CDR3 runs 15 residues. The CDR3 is CSARAGQGAYNEQFF. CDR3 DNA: TGCAGTGCTAGAGCGGGACAGGGGGCCTACAATGAGCAGTTCTTC.

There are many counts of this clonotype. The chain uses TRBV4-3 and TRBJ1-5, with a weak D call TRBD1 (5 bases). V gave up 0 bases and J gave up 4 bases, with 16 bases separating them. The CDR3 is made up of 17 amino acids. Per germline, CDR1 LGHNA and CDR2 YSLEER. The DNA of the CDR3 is TGCGCCAGCAGCCAAGATCCGTACGACAGAGGGAATCAGCCCCAGCATTTT. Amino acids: CASSQDPYDRGNQPQHF.

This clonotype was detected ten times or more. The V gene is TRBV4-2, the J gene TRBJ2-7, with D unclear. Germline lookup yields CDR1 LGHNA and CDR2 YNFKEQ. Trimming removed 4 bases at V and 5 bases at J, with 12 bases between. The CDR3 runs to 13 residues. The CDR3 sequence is CASSLYSLNEQYF. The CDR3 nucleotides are TGTGCCAGCAGCCTTTACAGTTTGAACGAGCAGTACTTC.

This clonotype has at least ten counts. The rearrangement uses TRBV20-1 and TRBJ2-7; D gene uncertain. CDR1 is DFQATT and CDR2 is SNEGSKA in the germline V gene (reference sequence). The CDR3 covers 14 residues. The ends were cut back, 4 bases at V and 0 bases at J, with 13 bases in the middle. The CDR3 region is CSAIVETSSYEQYF. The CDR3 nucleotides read TGCAGTGCTATTGTGGAAACGAGCTCCTACGAGCAGTACTTC.

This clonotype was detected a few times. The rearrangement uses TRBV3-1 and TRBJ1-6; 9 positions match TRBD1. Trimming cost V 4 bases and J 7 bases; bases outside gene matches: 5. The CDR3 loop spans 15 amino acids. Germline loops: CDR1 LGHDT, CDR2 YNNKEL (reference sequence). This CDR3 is CASSPGGTGNSPLHF. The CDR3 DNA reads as TGTGCCAGCAGCCCAGGTGGGACAGGGAATTCACCCCTCCACTTT.

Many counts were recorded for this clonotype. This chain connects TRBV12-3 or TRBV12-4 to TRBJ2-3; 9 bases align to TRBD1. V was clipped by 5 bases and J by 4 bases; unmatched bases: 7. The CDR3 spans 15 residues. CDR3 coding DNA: TGTGCCAGCAGTCCCCAGGACAGGGGAGCAGATACGCAGTATTTT. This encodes CASSPQDRGADTQYF.

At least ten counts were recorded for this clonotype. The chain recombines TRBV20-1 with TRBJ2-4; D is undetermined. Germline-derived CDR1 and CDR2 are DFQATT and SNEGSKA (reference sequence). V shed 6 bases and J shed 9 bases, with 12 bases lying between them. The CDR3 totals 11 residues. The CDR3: CSAAPKGIQYF. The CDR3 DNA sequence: TGCAGTGCGGCCCCCAAGGGCATTCAGTACTTC.

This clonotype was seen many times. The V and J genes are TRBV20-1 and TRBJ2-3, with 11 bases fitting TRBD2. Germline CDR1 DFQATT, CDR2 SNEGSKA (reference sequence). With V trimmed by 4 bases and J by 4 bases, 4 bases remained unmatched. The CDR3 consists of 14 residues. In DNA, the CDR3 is TGCAGTGCTACCGTAGCGGGGGGGGCAGATACGCAGTATTTT. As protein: CSATVAGGADTQYF.

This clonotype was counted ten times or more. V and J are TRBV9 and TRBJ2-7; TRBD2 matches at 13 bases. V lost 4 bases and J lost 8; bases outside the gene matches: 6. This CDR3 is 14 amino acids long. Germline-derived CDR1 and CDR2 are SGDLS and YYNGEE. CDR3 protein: CASSIGTSGTKQYF. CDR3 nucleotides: TGTGCCAGCAGCATCGGGACTAGCGGGACTAAGCAGTACTTC.

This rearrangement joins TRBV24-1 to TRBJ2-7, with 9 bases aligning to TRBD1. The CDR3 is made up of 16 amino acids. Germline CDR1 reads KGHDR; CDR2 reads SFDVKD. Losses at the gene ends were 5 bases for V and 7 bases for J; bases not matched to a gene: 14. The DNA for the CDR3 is TGTGCCACCAGTGCCCCGGGACAGGGAGCAACGGGGGAGCAGTACTTC. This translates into CATSAPGQGATGEQYF.

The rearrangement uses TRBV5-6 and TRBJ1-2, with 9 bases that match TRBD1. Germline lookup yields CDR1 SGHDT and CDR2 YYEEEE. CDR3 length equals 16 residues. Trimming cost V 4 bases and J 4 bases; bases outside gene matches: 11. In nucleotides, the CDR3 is TGTGCCAGCAGCCCGAGGACAGGGGACGGGGGCTATGGCTACACCTTC. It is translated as CASSPRTGDGGYGYTF.

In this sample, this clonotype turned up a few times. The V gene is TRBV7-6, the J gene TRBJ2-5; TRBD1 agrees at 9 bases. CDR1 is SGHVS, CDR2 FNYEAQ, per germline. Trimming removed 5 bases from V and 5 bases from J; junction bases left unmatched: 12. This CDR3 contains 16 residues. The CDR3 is CASSPPWGQGMETQYF. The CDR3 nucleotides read TGTGCCAGCAGCCCTCCCTGGGGACAGGGAATGGAGACCCAGTACTTC.

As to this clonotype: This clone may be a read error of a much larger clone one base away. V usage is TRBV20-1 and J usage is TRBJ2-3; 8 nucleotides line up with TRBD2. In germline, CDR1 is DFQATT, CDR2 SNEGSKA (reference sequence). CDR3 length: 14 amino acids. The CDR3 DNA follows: TGCAGCGGCATTAGCGGGGCAAGCACAGATACGCAGTATTTT. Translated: CSGISGASTDTQYF.

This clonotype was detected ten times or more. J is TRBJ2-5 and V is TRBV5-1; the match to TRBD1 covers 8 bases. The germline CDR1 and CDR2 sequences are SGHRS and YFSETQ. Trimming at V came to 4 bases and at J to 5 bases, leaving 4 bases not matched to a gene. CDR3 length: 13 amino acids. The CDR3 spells CASSHRQGETQYF. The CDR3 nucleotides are TGCGCCAGCAGCCACAGACAGGGGGAGACCCAGTACTTC.

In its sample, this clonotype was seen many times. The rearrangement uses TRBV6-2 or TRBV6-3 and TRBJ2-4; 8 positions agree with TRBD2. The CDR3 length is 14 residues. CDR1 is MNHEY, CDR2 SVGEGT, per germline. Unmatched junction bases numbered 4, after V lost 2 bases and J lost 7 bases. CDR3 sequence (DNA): TGTGCCAGCAGTTACACACGGGAGGGGAACATTCAGTACTTC. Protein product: CASSYTREGNIQYF.

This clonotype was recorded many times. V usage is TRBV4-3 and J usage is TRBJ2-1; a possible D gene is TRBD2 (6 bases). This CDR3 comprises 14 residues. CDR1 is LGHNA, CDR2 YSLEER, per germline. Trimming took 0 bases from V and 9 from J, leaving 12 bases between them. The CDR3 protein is CASSQEGGRREQFF. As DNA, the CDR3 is TGCGCCAGCAGCCAAGAAGGTGGGAGGCGTGAGCAGTTCTTC.